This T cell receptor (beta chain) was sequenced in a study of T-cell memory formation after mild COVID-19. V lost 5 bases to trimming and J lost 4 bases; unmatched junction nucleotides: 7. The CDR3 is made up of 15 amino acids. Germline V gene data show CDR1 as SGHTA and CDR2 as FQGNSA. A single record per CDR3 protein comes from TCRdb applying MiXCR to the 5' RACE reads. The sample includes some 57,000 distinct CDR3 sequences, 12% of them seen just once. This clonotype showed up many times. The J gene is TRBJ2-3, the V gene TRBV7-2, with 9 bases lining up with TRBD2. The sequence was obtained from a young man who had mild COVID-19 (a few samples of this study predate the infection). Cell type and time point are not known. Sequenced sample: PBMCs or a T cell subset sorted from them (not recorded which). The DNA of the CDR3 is TGTGCCAGCAGCCCCCATCGCGGGGGGGCAGATACGCAGTATTTT. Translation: CASSPHRGGADTQYF.